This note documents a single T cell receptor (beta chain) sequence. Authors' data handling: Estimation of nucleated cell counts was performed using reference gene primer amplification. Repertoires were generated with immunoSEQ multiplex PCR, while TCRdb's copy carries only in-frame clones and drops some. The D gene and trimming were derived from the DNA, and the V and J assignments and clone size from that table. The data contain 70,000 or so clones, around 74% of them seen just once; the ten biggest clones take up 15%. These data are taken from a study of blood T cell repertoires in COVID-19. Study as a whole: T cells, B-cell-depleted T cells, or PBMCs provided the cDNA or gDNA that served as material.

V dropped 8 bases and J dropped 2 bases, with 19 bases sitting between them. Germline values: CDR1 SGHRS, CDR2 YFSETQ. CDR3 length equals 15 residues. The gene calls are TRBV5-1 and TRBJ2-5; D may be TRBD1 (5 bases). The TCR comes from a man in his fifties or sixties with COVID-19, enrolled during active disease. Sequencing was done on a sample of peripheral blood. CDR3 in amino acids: CASTQMGQGQETQYF. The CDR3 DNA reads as TGCGCCAGTACTCAAATGGGGCAGGGACAAGAGACCCAGTACTTC.